This T cell receptor (beta chain) was captured by sequencing in a study of shared clonotypes between healthy human individuals. Study-level findings and limits: Richness estimates generally favored naive over memory subsets. Only blood underwent sampling, and tissue repertoires likely differ.

As regards this clone: Its specificity is not known.

The CDR3 has 12 residues. V dropped 4 bases and J dropped 3 bases, with 5 bases sitting between them. Germline loops: CDR1 SNHLY, CDR2 FYNNEI. Tens of thousands of T cell genomes (roughly 190 ng DNA) went into each sorted-subset replicate. Libraries were prepared by immunoSEQ multiplex PCR; TCRdb keeps only in-frame clonotypes and omits some of them. Among 1,400,000 or so clones, approximately 98.5% were seen once, and the ten largest hold approximately 0.4%. The origin of this receptor is a man aged 30 to 39 in good health. The gene calls are TRBV2 and TRBJ2-3; D is uncertain. Material: naive CD4+ T cells sorted from blood. The subset: CD45RA+ positively selected. CDR3 loop: CASSVATDTQYF. CDR3 DNA: TGTGCCAGCAGTGTGGCTACAGATACGCAGTATTTT.